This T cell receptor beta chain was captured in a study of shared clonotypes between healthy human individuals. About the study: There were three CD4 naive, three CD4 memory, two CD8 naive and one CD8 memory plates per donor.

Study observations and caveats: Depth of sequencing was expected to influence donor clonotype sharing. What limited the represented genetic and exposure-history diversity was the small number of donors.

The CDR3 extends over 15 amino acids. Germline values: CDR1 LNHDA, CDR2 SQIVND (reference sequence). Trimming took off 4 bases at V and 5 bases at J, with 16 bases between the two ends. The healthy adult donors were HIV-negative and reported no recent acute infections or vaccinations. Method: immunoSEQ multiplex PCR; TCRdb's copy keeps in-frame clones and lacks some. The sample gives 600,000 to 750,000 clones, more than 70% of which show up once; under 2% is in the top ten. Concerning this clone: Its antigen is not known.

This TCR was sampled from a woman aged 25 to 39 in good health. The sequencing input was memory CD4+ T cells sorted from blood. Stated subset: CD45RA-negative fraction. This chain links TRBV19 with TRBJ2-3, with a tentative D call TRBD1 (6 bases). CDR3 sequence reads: CASSRDTSGEDTQYF. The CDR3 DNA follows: TGTGCCAGTAGTAGGGACACCTCCGGGGAAGATACGCAGTATTTT.